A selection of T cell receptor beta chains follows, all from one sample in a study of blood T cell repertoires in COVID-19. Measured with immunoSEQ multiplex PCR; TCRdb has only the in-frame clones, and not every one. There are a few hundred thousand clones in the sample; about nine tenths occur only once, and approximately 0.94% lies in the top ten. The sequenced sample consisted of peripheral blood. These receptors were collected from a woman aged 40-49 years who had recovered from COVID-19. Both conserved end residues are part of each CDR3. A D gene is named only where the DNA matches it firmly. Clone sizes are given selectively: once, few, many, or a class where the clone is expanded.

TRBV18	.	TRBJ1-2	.	CASSPETEYGYTF	TGTGCCAGCTCCCCAGAAACAGAGTATGGCTACACCTTC
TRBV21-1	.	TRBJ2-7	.	CASSKDRGGSYEQYF	TGTGCCAGCAGCAAAGACAGGGGGGGGTCCTACGAGCAGTACTTC
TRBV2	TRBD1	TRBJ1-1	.	CASSERGQGNTEAFF	TGTGCCAGCAGTGAAAGGGGACAGGGGAACACTGAAGCTTTCTTT
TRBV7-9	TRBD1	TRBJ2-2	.	CASSSNRDRGSTGELFF	TGTGCCAGCAGCTCCAACCGGGACAGGGGGTCCACCGGGGAGCTGTTTTTT
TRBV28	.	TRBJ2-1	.	CASSLAGLSYNEQFF	TGTGCCAGCAGTTTGGCGGGCCTCTCCTACAATGAGCAGTTCTTC
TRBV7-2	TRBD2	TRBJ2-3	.	CASSQGLAGTDTQYF	TGTGCCAGCAGCCAAGGACTAGCGGGCACAGATACGCAGTATTTT
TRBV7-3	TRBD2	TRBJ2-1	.	CASSPTGTSGDEQFF	TGTGCCAGCAGCCCCACCGGGACTAGCGGCGATGAGCAGTTCTTC
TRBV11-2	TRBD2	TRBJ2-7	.	CASSLAGTSQYYEQYF	TGTGCCAGCAGCTTAGCAGGGACTAGCCAATACTACGAGCAGTACTTC
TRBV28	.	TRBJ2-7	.	CASSSQQGTEQYF	TGTGCCAGCAGTTCCCAACAGGGTACCGAGCAGTACTTC
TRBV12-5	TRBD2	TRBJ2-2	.	CASGLVASLAVTGELFF	TGTGCTAGTGGTTTGGTGGCTAGTCTAGCGGTCACCGGGGAGCTGTTTTTT
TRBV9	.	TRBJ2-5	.	CASSDLAAQETQYF	TGTGCCAGCAGTGACCTAGCAGCCCAAGAGACCCAGTACTTC
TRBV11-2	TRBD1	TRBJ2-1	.	CASSLDRGYNEQFF	TGTGCCAGCAGCCTCGACAGGGGTTACAATGAGCAGTTCTTC
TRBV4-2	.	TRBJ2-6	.	CASSLGRERVPTSGANVLTF	TGTGCCAGCAGCCTCGGACGGGAGCGGGTTCCCACCTCTGGGGCCAACGTCCTGACTTTC
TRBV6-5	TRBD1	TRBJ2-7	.	CASSTATGGIEQYF	TGTGCCAGCAGTACAGCGACAGGGGGCATCGAGCAGTACTTC
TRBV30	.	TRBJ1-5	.	CAWSVRGGQPQHF	TGTGCCTGGAGTGTACGGGGAGGTCAGCCCCAGCATTTT
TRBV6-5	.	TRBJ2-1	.	CASFLRQGFLNEQFF	.
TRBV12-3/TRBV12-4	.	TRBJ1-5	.	CASSFGGSQPQHF	TGTGCCAGCAGTTTTGGGGGGAGTCAGCCCCAGCATTTT
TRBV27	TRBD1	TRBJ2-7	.	CASSPPRTGRNYEQYF	TGTGCCAGCAGTCCCCCTCGGACAGGGAGAAACTACGAGCAGTACTTC
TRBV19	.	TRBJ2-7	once	CASSIAQGKGEQYF	TGTGCCAGTAGTATAGCCCAGGGGAAGGGCGAGCAGTACTTC
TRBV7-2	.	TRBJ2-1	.	CASSYGLLNEQFF	TGTGCCAGCAGCTACGGACTGCTCAATGAGCAGTTCTTC
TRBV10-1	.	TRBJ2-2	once	CASSESQYTGELFF	TGCGCCAGCAGTGAGTCTCAGTACACCGGGGAGCTGTTTTTT
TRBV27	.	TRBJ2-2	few	CASSLQGLYTGELFF	TGTGCCAGCAGTTTGCAGGGCCTGTACACCGGGGAGCTGTTTTTT
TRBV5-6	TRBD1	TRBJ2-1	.	CASSLDSYRGSYNEQFF	TGTGCCAGCAGCTTGGACAGTTACAGGGGATCCTACAATGAGCAGTTCTTC
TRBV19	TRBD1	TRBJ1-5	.	CASSMTGGNQPQHF	TGTGCCAGTAGTATGACAGGGGGTAATCAGCCCCAGCATTTT
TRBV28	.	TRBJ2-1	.	CASSLDVWTDLPNEQFF	TGTGCCAGCAGTTTAGATGTCTGGACAGACCTACCAAATGAGCAGTTCTTC
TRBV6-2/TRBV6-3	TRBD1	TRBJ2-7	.	CASSLTGATAYEQYF	TGTGCCAGCAGTTTGACAGGGGCTACCGCTTACGAGCAGTACTTC
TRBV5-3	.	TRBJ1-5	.	CARSSPEGSGSNQPQHF	TGTGCCAGAAGCTCGCCGGAGGGGTCAGGGAGCAATCAGCCCCAGCATTTT
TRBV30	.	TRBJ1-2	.	CAWSGAGNSYGYTF	TGTGCTTGGAGTGGGGCAGGGAACTCCTATGGCTACACCTTC
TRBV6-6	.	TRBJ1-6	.	CASSYGELGSPLHF	TGTGCCAGCAGTTACGGGGAGTTGGGTTCACCCCTCCACTTT
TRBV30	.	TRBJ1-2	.	CAWARVPYGYTF	TGTGCCTGGGCTCGGGTGCCATATGGCTACACCTTC
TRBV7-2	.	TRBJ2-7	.	CASSLAQTTDEQYF	TGTGCCAGCAGCTTAGCGCAGACTACCGACGAGCAGTACTTC
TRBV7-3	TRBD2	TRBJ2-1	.	CASSLTVGLSGRGDNEQFF	TGTGCCAGCAGCTTAACGGTGGGGTTGTCCGGGAGGGGGGACAATGAGCAGTTCTTC
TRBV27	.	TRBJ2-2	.	CASRIGGSGELFF	TGTGCCAGCAGGATAGGAGGGTCCGGGGAGCTGTTTTTT
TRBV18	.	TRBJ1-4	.	CASSPAQGKSEKLFF	TGTGCCAGCTCACCGGCGCAGGGGAAGAGTGAAAAACTGTTTTTT
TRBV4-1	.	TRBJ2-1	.	CASSLRAEGVYNEQFF	TGCGCCAGCAGCCTAAGGGCAGAAGGGGTCTACAATGAGCAGTTCTTC
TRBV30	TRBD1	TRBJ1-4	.	CAFRDRSNEKLFF	TGTGCCTTCCGGGACAGATCTAATGAAAAACTGTTTTTT
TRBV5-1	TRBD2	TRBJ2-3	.	CASSPLGLAGEVDTQYF	TGCGCCAGCAGCCCCTTAGGACTAGCGGGAGAGGTGGATACGCAGTATTTT
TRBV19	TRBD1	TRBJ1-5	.	CASSAAGGRRYSNQPQHF	TGTGCCAGTAGTGCAGCAGGGGGGCGCCGATATAGCAATCAGCCCCAGCATTTT
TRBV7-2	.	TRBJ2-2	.	CASSLAQENTGELFF	TGTGCCAGCAGCTTAGCGCAGGAGAACACCGGGGAGCTGTTTTTT
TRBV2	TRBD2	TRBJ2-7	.	CASSDGGLDYEQYF	TGTGCCAGCAGTGATGGGGGACTAGACTACGAGCAGTACTTC
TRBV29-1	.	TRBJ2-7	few	CSVEWASGGPYEQYF	TGCAGCGTTGAATGGGCCAGCGGAGGGCCCTACGAGCAGTACTTC
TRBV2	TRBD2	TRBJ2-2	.	CASSETSGSRTGELFF	TGTGCCAGCAGTGAAACTAGCGGGAGCCGGACCGGGGAGCTGTTTTTT
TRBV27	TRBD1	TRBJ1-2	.	CASSPGTGMKSYGYTF	TGTGCCAGCAGTCCCGGGACAGGGATGAAGTCCTATGGCTACACCTTC
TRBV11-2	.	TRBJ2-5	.	CASSLVPGQETQYF	TGTGCCAGCAGCTTAGTACCGGGACAAGAGACCCAGTACTTC